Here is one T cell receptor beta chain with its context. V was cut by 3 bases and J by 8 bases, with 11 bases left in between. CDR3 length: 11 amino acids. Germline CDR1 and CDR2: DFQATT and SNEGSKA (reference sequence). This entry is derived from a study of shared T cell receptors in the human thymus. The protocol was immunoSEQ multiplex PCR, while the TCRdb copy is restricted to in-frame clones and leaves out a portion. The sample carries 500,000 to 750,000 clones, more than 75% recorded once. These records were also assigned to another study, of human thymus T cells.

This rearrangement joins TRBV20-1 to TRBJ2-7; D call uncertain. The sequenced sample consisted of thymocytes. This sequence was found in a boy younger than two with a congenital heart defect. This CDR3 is CSARVGAKQYF. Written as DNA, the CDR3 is TGCAGTGCTAGGGTCGGAGCCAAGCAGTACTTC.